Below are 23 T cell receptor beta chains sequenced from a single sample in a study of CD8+ T cells in alopecia areata. Sequencing used cDNA as its template, made by extracting RNA and reverse transcribing it. Profiled with immunoSEQ multiplex PCR; TCRdb holds only in-frame clones, not every one. The sample has around 140,000 clones; roughly nine tenths are singletons. Treatment indicated: oral pan-JAK inhibitor, 5-10 mg twice daily. The sample in question was CD8+ T cells sorted from blood, obtained at week 4, from a patient treated with tofacitinib. Every receptor here comes from a human donor with alopecia areata.

The chain joins TRBV6-6 to TRBJ1-1; no reliable D call. Germline V gene lookup returns CDR1 MNHNY and CDR2 SVGAGI (reference sequence). The CDR3 spans 12 residues. The V and J ends lost 6 bases and 0 bases respectively, with 5 bases between them. CDR3 amino acids: CASSRVNTEAFF. CDR3 DNA sequence: TGTGCCAGCAGCCGGGTGAACACTGAAGCTTTCTTT.

In its sample, this clone was seen a few times. The gene calls are TRBV29-1 and TRBJ2-7, with D possibly matching TRBD1 (6 bases). CDR3 size: 12 residues. The germline V gene encodes CDR1 SQVTM and CDR2 ANQGSEA. The V end lost 7 bases, the J end lost 4 bases, and 14 bases lay between the germline ends. CDR3 protein: CSAFTGLYEQYF. The CDR3, as DNA: TGCAGCGCATTTACAGGGTTGTACGAGCAGTACTTC.

The chain joins TRBV7-9 to TRBJ2-1, with 8 bases identical to TRBD1. The ends lost 4 bases at V and 12 bases at J; junction bases unmatched: 20. This CDR3 is built from 17 residues. Germline CDR1 SEHNR, CDR2 FQNEAQ (reference sequence). In nucleotides, the CDR3 is TGTGCCAGCAGCTCTACCGGCGGCAGGGGGCGGGTTTATGGGCAGTTCTTC. Translated: CASSSTGGRGRVYGQFF. The full variable domain, rest sourced from reference TRBV7-9 and TRBJ2-1, is DTGVSQNPRHKITKRGQNVTFRCDPISEHNRLYWYRQTLGQGPEFLTYFQNEAQLEKSRLLSDRFSAERPKGSFSTLEIQRTEQGDSAMYLCASSSTGGRGRVYGQFFGPGTRLTVL.

CDR3 coding DNA: TGCGCCAGCAGCCAAGAGCCGGCGACTAGCGGGGGCTCCCCCTACAATGAGCAGTTCTTC. Translated: CASSQEPATSGGSPYNEQFF. The rearrangement joins TRBV4-1 to TRBJ2-1; TRBD2 agrees at 12 bases. V lost 0 bases to trimming and J lost 2 bases; unmatched junction nucleotides: 11. There are 20 residues in the CDR3. Germline loops: CDR1 MGHRA, CDR2 YSYEKL.

The CDR3 region has the DNA TGTGCCAGCAGCGTAGTCGGGGGGGAGCAGTTCTTC. Its translation is CASSVVGGEQFF. The gene calls are TRBV9 and TRBJ2-1, with TRBD2 matching over 7 bases. The CDR3 sequence is 12 residues long. In germline, CDR1 is SGDLS, CDR2 YYNGEE. V shed 0 bases and J 10 bases; nucleotides not matched to a gene: 1.

V gene TRBV2 combines with J gene TRBJ2-7; no firm D call. Trimming took off 3 bases at V and 3 bases at J, with 12 bases between the two ends. CDR3 length: 14 amino acids. The germline gives CDR1 SNHLY, CDR2 FYNNEI. Here the CDR3 reads CASSEQTNLYEQYF. The CDR3 DNA reads TGTGCCAGCAGTGAGCAAACTAACCTCTACGAGCAGTACTTC.

This clone was seen more than once but under ten times. CDR3 bases: TGTGCCAGCAGCCCAACTAGCGGCCAAGAGACCCAGTACTTC. It codes for CASSPTSGQETQYF. The chain combines TRBV7-9 with TRBJ2-5, with 8 bases matching TRBD2. This CDR3 contains 14 residues. Germline V gene sequence: CDR1 SEHNR, CDR2 FQNEAQ (reference sequence). Germline trimming cut 5 bases from V and 1 base from J; bases unmatched to any gene: 3.

The genes are TRBV27 and TRBJ1-3, with D possibly TRBD1 on 5 matching bases. CDR1 and CDR2 (germline): MNHEY, SMNVEV (reference sequence). CDR3 size: 16 residues. V lost 5 bases and J 4 bases, leaving 18 bases between the germline ends. In nucleotides, the CDR3 is TGTGCCAGCAGTACCCGGGACTCCTTGTTCGGAAACACCATATATTTT. Its protein product is CASSTRDSLFGNTIYF.

The V gene is TRBV15, the J gene TRBJ2-7; tentatively, D is TRBD2 (6 bases). V was cut by 0 bases and J by 7 bases, with 13 bases left in between. The CDR3 consists of 14 residues. The germline gives CDR1 LNHNV, CDR2 YYDKDF (reference sequence). CDR3 loop: CATSRDRGALEQYF. CDR3 nucleotide sequence: TGTGCCACCAGCAGAGATCGCGGGGCGCTAGAGCAGTACTTC.

The V gene is TRBV4-1, the J gene TRBJ2-3; TRBD2 matches 10 bases. The CDR3 has 17 residues. Germline V gene sequence: CDR1 MGHRA, CDR2 YSYEKL. V was pared by 0 bases and J by 4 bases, with 7 bases of the junction left unmatched. CDR3 DNA: TGCGCCAGCAGCCAAGAGGGAGCGGGAGGGGGTTCAGATACGCAGTATTTT. Its translation is CASSQEGAGGGSDTQYF.

This clone was observed once. V gene TRBV25-1 combines with J gene TRBJ2-5, with 9 bases lining up with TRBD2. With 2 bases clipped from V and 1 base from J, the junction kept 2 bases outside the gene matches. The germline gives CDR1 MGHDK, CDR2 SYGVNS. This CDR3 spans 15 amino acids. CDR3 nucleotide sequence: TGTGCCAGCAGTGAAACTAGCGGGTTCCAAGAGACCCAGTACTTC. Its protein is CASSETSGFQETQYF.

The chain couples TRBV27 to TRBJ2-3; 14 bases map to TRBD2. CDR3 length equals 15 residues. Losses at the gene ends were 8 bases for V and 6 bases for J; bases not matched to a gene: 7. CDR1 is MNHEY and CDR2 is SMNVEV in the germline V gene (reference sequence). CDR3 protein: CASGPGLAGADTQYF. The CDR3, as DNA: TGTGCCAGCGGACCGGGACTAGCGGGAGCGGATACGCAGTATTTT.

The chain combines TRBV30 with TRBJ1-1; a possible D gene is TRBD1 (6 bases). Germline CDR1 reads GTSNPN; CDR2 reads SVGIG (reference sequence). V dropped 1 base and J dropped 5 bases, with 20 bases sitting between them. The CDR3 spans 16 residues. CDR3 sequence reads: CAWSDPRGARETEAFF. The CDR3 nucleotides read TGTGCCTGGAGTGACCCCCGGGGGGCCAGGGAGACTGAAGCTTTCTTT.

Comment on this clone: No DNA is shown, since the ends of the CDR3 on it are uncertain; the CDR3 is the one TCRdb lists. This chain connects TRBV19 to TRBJ1-2. The CDR3 is made up of 12 amino acids, end residues included. In germline, CDR1 is LNHDA, CDR2 SQIVND (reference sequence). The CDR3 loop is CASTSGVVGYTF.

This clone was observed a handful of times. This chain connects TRBV5-1 to TRBJ1-1; D not resolved. Germline assignment: CDR1 SGHRS and CDR2 YFSETQ. CDR3 length: 15 residues. Trimming took off 4 bases at V and 0 bases at J, with 13 bases between the two ends. CDR3 coding DNA: TGCGCCAGCAGCATGGGAGGTCCACTGAACACTGAAGCTTTCTTT. Translating it yields CASSMGGPLNTEAFF. The whole variable domain, filled in from reference TRBV5-1 and TRBJ1-1, reads KAGVTQTPRYLIKTRGQQVTLSCSPISGHRSVSWYQQTPGQGLQFLFEYFSETQRNKGNFPGRFSGRQFSNSRSEMNVSTLELGDSALYLCASSMGGPLNTEAFFGQGTRLTVV.

The count of this clone is one. V usage is TRBV30 and J usage is TRBJ2-7; D ambiguous. The germline V and J ends were trimmed by 0 bases and 3 bases, with 3 bases remaining between them. The CDR3 loop spans 11 amino acids. Germline V gene sequence: CDR1 GTSNPN, CDR2 SVGIG (reference sequence). The CDR3 protein is CAWSVDYEQYF. The CDR3 region has the DNA TGTGCCTGGAGTGTAGACTACGAGCAGTACTTC.

The chain carries TRBV13 and TRBJ2-7, with D possibly TRBD2 on 6 matching bases. V was shortened by 7 bases and J by 1 base, with 11 bases between the two germline ends. This CDR3 comprises 13 residues. CDR1 and CDR2 from the germline V gene are PRHDT and FYEKMQ (reference sequence). CDR3 DNA sequence: TGTGCCAGCAAAGGAGGGGAATCCTACGAGCAGTACTTC. Amino acid sequence: CASKGGESYEQYF.

This clone was detected a few times. The chain couples TRBV4-2 to TRBJ2-7; D may be TRBD1 (6 bases). Trimming left V 0 bases short and J 7 bases short, with 10 bases between. Germline V gene lookup returns CDR1 LGHNA and CDR2 YNFKEQ. CDR3 length: 13 amino acids. The CDR3 sequence is CASSQDLTGEQYF. CDR3 DNA: TGTGCCAGCAGCCAAGATCTTACAGGGGAGCAGTACTTC.

The CDR3 DNA sequence: TGTGCCAGCAGTTACTCCAGGGGGGGAACCTACGAGCAGTACTTC. This gives the protein CASSYSRGGTYEQYF. This chain connects TRBV6-5 to TRBJ2-7; TRBD1 or TRBD2 may be the D gene (7 bases each). Trimming left V 0 bases short and J 2 bases short, with 11 bases between. This CDR3 comprises 15 residues. Germline lookup yields CDR1 MNHEY and CDR2 SVGAGI.

This clone was recorded once. This chain connects TRBV4-1 to TRBJ2-1, with D uncertain. Per germline, CDR1 MGHRA and CDR2 YSYEKL. With 0 bases removed from V and 2 bases from J, the gap between germline ends came to 8 bases. The CDR3 covers 15 residues. The CDR3 DNA reads as TGCGCCAGCAGCCAAGAGGTGACTGCCTACAATGAGCAGTTCTTC. Translation gives CASSQEVTAYNEQFF.

The chain combines TRBV14 with TRBJ2-5, with 10 bases matching TRBD1. Germline CDR1 is SGHDN and CDR2 is FVKESK. The CDR3 is 16 amino acids. The junction had 10 bases not matched to a gene; V was cut back by 4 bases and J by 5 bases. The CDR3 bases are TGTGCCAGCAGCCTGATGACAGGGGGCTTGTCGGAGACCCAGTACTTC. This sequence encodes CASSLMTGGLSETQYF.

This chain links TRBV7-9 with TRBJ2-7; 11 bases agree with TRBD2. The germline gives CDR1 SEHNR, CDR2 FQNEAQ (reference sequence). Trimming at V came to 1 base and at J to 7 bases, leaving 6 bases not matched to a gene. This CDR3 is built from 15 residues. Here the CDR3 DNA reads TGTGCCAGCAGCTTAGAGCGACTAGCGGGACGGGAGCAGTACTTC. This codes for CASSLERLAGREQYF.

This clone occurred once. J is TRBJ1-2 and V is TRBV29-1, with TRBD1 matching over 8 bases. Germline CDR1 and CDR2: SQVTM and ANQGSEA. The CDR3 is 14 residues long. Trimming at V came to 4 bases and at J to 8 bases, leaving 12 bases not matched to a gene. The CDR3 region is CSVGTGSDAYGYTF. CDR3 DNA: TGCAGCGTTGGGACAGGGAGCGATGCTTACGGCTACACCTTC.